These T cell receptor beta chains were read from a single sample in a study of T cell responses to AZD1222 COVID-19 vaccine. Method: immunoSEQ multiplex PCR; TCRdb's copy keeps in-frame clones and lacks some. Among roughly 130,000 clones listed, 88% were seen once. The source was peripheral blood, collected on day 0 of AZD1222 vaccination. These receptors all stem from an adult in good health. The CDR3 runs from the conserved cysteine through the conserved F or W. A D gene is named only where the DNA matches it firmly. Size tells how often a clone was seen (once, few, many) or the class of an expanded clone, and some rows leave it out.

j_gene,d_gene,abundance,v_gene,CDR3nt,CDR3aa
TRBJ2-1,TRBD2,NA,TRBV19,TGTGCCAGTCACGGGGGAGGGCTAGGCAATGAGCAGTTCTTC,CASHGGGLGNEQFF
TRBJ2-5,NA,NA,TRBV3-1/TRBV3-2,TGTGCCAGCAGCCTCCCTAAAGAGACCCAGTACTTC,CASSLPKETQYF
TRBJ2-7,NA,NA,TRBV25-1,TGTGCCAGCAGTGATTGGGACTCGCTCACCTACGAGCAGTACTTC,CASSDWDSLTYEQYF
TRBJ1-1,NA,NA,TRBV30,TGTGCCTGGAGTGTAGGCCGTCTTAGGAGGATGAACACTGAAGCTTTCTTT,CAWSVGRLRRMNTEAFF
TRBJ1-3,TRBD1,NA,TRBV4-1,TGCGCCAGCAGCCAAGGGGACAGGCTGGCCGGGGGAAACACCATATATTTT,CASSQGDRLAGGNTIYF
TRBJ2-7,TRBD1,NA,TRBV19,TGTGCCAGTAGGCCCCGCGGACAGGGGTACGAGCAGTACTTC,CASRPRGQGYEQYF
TRBJ2-3,NA,NA,TRBV3-1/TRBV3-2,TGTGCCAGCAGCCAACGTAGCACAGATACGCAGTATTTT,CASSQRSTDTQYF
TRBJ2-7,NA,NA,TRBV10-3,TGTGCCATCAGTGATCAAGTCGAGCAGTACTTC,CAISDQVEQYF
TRBJ1-5,NA,NA,TRBV6-5,TGTGCCAGCAGTTACTCAGGGAGGAATCAGCCCCAGCATTTT,CASSYSGRNQPQHF
TRBJ1-5,TRBD1,once,TRBV19,TGTGCCAGTAGTGCGATGACAGGGAGGGGCGGGCAGCCCCAGCATTTT,CASSAMTGRGGQPQHF
TRBJ1-1,NA,few,TRBV11-2,TGTGCCAGCAGCTTAGTAGGGGGGAGCACTGAAGCTTTCTTT,CASSLVGGSTEAFF
TRBJ1-4,TRBD1,NA,TRBV2,TGTGCCAGCAGTGGGGGACAGCCTCCGAATGAAAAACTGTTTTTT,CASSGGQPPNEKLFF
TRBJ2-2,TRBD1,NA,TRBV19,TGTGCCAGTAGTCCCTGGGACAGAAGCACCGGGGAGCTGTTTTTT,CASSPWDRSTGELFF
TRBJ1-5,NA,NA,TRBV19,TGTGCCAGTAGTATTTTCTCCAGTAGCAATCAGCCCCAGCATTTT,CASSIFSSSNQPQHF
TRBJ2-5,TRBD2,NA,TRBV6-2/TRBV6-3,TGTGCCAGCAGTTACTCGACACAGCGGGGGGGGAACCAAGAGACCCAGTACTTC,CASSYSTQRGGNQETQYF
TRBJ2-3,NA,NA,TRBV9,TGTGCCAGCAGCGTAACGGAGACGGCGGCAGATACGCAGTATTTT,CASSVTETAADTQYF
TRBJ1-5,NA,NA,TRBV28,TGTGCCAGCAGCTCGCTAGGAGGGGGAAAAAATCAGCCCCAGCATTTT,CASSSLGGGKNQPQHF
TRBJ2-5,NA,once,TRBV30,TGTGCCTGGGGACAGATTCAAGAGACCCAGTACTTC,CAWGQIQETQYF
TRBJ1-2,TRBD1,NA,TRBV5-1,TGCGCCAGCAGCCTTTACAGGGGGCCGCCAACCCCCAGCAACTATGGCTACACCTTC,CASSLYRGPPTPSNYGYTF
TRBJ2-1,NA,NA,TRBV29-1,TGCAGCGTTGATAGCAGGGGTGAGCAGTTCTTC,CSVDSRGEQFF
TRBJ1-2,TRBD1,once,TRBV5-1,TGCGCCAGCAGCGGGACAGGGTACCGTGGCTACACCTTC,CASSGTGYRGYTF
TRBJ2-3,NA,NA,TRBV2,TGTGCCAGCAGTGAATGGGGTGGGAGCACAGATACGCAGTATTTT,CASSEWGGSTDTQYF
TRBJ1-6,NA,NA,TRBV9,TGTGCCAGCAGCGCTGAGCAGGCCTATAATTCACCCCTCCACTTT,CASSAEQAYNSPLHF
TRBJ2-2,NA,NA,TRBV4-1,TGCGCCAGCAGCCACAGGGACGTTTCGTTCGCGAACACCGGGGAGCTGTTTTTT,CASSHRDVSFANTGELFF
TRBJ2-7,NA,few,TRBV28,TGTGCCAGCACCCTAAGGTCCAGGGACGAGCAGTACTTC,CASTLRSRDEQYF
TRBJ1-1,NA,NA,TRBV27,TGTGCCAGCAGTTTGTCAATTTCGGGCCCTGAAGCTTTCTTT,CASSLSISGPEAFF
TRBJ1-1,TRBD1,once,TRBV28,TGTGCCAGCGTTCCGGACAGGCTTACTGAAGCTTTCTTT,CASVPDRLTEAFF
TRBJ1-4,TRBD1,NA,TRBV19,TGTGCCACCAAGGAGGACAGGGGGCGTGTTGAAAAACTGTTTTTT,CATKEDRGRVEKLFF
TRBJ1-2,NA,NA,TRBV6-5,TGTGCCAGCAGCCCAGAGAGGTCTTCCCTGGGCTACACCTTC,CASSPERSSLGYTF
TRBJ2-3,NA,NA,TRBV5-1,TGCGCCAGCAGCTGGAGTGAGGATACGCAGTATTTT,CASSWSEDTQYF
TRBJ2-7,TRBD1,NA,TRBV5-1,TGCGCCAGCAGCGCATCCGGGACAGGGGGCTCCGAGCAGTACTTC,CASSASGTGGSEQYF
TRBJ2-2,NA,few,TRBV6-5,TGTGCCAGCAGTTATCGGGGCGGGGAGCTGTTTTTT,CASSYRGGELFF
TRBJ2-3,NA,NA,TRBV12-3/TRBV12-4,TGTGCCAGCAGTTTTAGGAGCGCAGATACGCAGTATTTT,CASSFRSADTQYF
TRBJ2-7,TRBD2,NA,TRBV6-1,TGTGCCAGCAGTGAATACCCCCTAGCGGGAGCCTACGAGCAGTACTTC,CASSEYPLAGAYEQYF
TRBJ1-2,NA,NA,TRBV2,TGTGCCAGCAGTGAGGGGGCTGGGGGCTATGGCTACACCTTC,CASSEGAGGYGYTF
TRBJ2-2,TRBD2,NA,TRBV12-5,TGTGCTAGTGGTTTGGTACTGACCTCGGGGGGCGGGGAGCTGTTTTTT,CASGLVLTSGGGELFF
TRBJ2-7,TRBD1,NA,TRBV28,TGTGCCAGCAGTTTTTCTCTCCTCGGGACAGACCCCTACGAGCAGTACTTC,CASSFSLLGTDPYEQYF
TRBJ2-5,NA,NA,TRBV15,TGTGCCACCAGCAGAGAGTACAGTGGGGAGACCCAGTACTTC,CATSREYSGETQYF
TRBJ2-3,NA,NA,TRBV7-9,TGTGCCAGCCCCGGCGCGGTATCTAGCACAGATACGCAGTATTTT,CASPGAVSSTDTQYF
TRBJ1-2,TRBD1,once,TRBV6-5,TGTGCCAGCAGTTACGCGACAGGGGCTTTGGGGGGCTACACCTTC,CASSYATGALGGYTF
TRBJ2-5,NA,NA,TRBV2,TGTGCCAGCAGAGCAGATCAGGACCCGGCGAGGGAGACCCAGTACTTC,CASRADQDPARETQYF
TRBJ2-1,TRBD2,NA,TRBV4-2,TGTGCCAGCAGCCGGCAAGAGGGCCTAGCTTCTAGCGGACGCCAGGATGAGCAGTTCTTC,CASSRQEGLASSGRQDEQFF
TRBJ1-5,NA,NA,TRBV12-3/TRBV12-4,TGTGCCAGCAGCCTCCCCCATCAGCCCCAGCATTTT,CASSLPHQPQHF
TRBJ2-1,TRBD2,NA,TRBV7-8,TGTGCCAGCAGGTTAACTAGCGGGGCGACCCCGATGTACAATGAGCAGTTCTTC,CASRLTSGATPMYNEQFF
TRBJ2-7,NA,NA,TRBV29-1,TGCAGCGTGCCAGGTCAGTACTACGAGCAGTACTTC,CSVPGQYYEQYF
TRBJ2-2,NA,NA,TRBV5-1,TGCGCCAGCAGCTTGGTTATCACCGGGGAGCTGTTTTTT,CASSLVITGELFF
TRBJ2-7,NA,NA,TRBV10-3,TGTGCCATCGGTCGGAATGGCGTCTCCTACGAGCAGTACTTC,CAIGRNGVSYEQYF
TRBJ2-1,NA,NA,TRBV5-1,TGCGCCAGCAGCTTGGCCAATGAGTACAATGAGCAGTTCTTC,CASSLANEYNEQFF
TRBJ1-5,NA,few,TRBV6-1,TGTGCCAGCAGTGAATCGCAGGTATCGGGACAGCCCCAGCATTTT,CASSESQVSGQPQHF
TRBJ1-5,NA,NA,TRBV6-5,TGTGCCAGCAGTTACGGTACTGGCGACCAACCCCAGCATTTT,CASSYGTGDQPQHF
TRBJ2-5,NA,NA,TRBV27,TGTGCCAGCAGTCAGGTGGGTATCGGTAGTGTAGAGACCCAGTACTTC,CASSQVGIGSVETQYF
TRBJ2-2,TRBD2,NA,TRBV19,TGTGCCAGTAGGTCAGCCGGGAGGGCCTTCGGGGAGCTGTTTTTT,CASRSAGRAFGELFF
TRBJ2-1,NA,NA,TRBV28,TGTGCCAGCAGTGAACTGGACCGATACAATGAGCAGTTCTTC,CASSELDRYNEQFF
TRBJ2-7,TRBD2,few,TRBV10-2,TGCGCCAGCAACGAGGCGGGAGGGCCATCCGAGCAGTACTTC,CASNEAGGPSEQYF
TRBJ1-3,TRBD1,NA,TRBV10-2,TGCGCCAGCAGTACTACCGGGACAGGGTCTGGAAACACCATATATTTT,CASSTTGTGSGNTIYF